This T cell receptor beta chain was captured in a study of cytomegalovirus exposure and HLA in healthy donors. General study findings and limits: In a later analysis, HLA-C alleles had the fewest associated TCRs, DRB1 alleles the most. Immune exposure information available was restricted to CMV serostatus. Rare TCR sequences dominated, though some public TCRs recurred in many donors. Some V segments (TRBV6-2 and TRBV6-3 among them) were excluded as indistinguishable.

As regards this clone: Its target is unknown.

The CDR3 is made up of 14 amino acids. Trimming pared 7 bases from V and 5 bases from J, leaving 14 bases between. The germline V gene has CDR1 MNHNS and CDR2 SASEGT. Use of 60 Vbeta and 13 Jbeta primers characterized the PCR. Generated by immunoSEQ multiplex PCR, the TCRdb table keeps only in-frame clones and is missing some. The sample records about 60,000 clones, around 87% being singletons. The TCR sequence derives from a man in his late teens or twenties in good health and CMV-seronegative. The chain joins TRBV6-1 to TRBJ1-4, with D possibly being TRBD1 (6 bases). Sequencing used PBMCs. Written as DNA, the CDR3 is TGTGCCAGCACTCGCCGAGACAGGAATGAAAAACTGTTTTTT. Amino acid sequence: CASTRRDRNEKLFF.